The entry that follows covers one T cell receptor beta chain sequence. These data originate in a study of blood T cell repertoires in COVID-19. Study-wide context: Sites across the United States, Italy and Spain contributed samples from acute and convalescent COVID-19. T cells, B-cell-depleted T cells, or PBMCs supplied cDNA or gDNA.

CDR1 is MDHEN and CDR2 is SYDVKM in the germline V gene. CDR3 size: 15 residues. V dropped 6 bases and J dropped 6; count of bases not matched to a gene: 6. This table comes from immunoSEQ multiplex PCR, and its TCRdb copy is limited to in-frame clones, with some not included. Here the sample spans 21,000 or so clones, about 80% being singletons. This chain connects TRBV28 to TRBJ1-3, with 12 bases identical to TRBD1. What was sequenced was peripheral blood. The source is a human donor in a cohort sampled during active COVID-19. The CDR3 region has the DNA TGTGCCAGCAGGACTCGGGACAGGGGGCCAAACACCATATATTTT. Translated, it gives CASRTRDRGPNTIYF.